This TCR beta chain was found in a study of cytomegalovirus exposure and HLA in healthy donors. The CDR3 extends over 15 amino acids. CDR1 and CDR2 (germline): LNHDA, SQIVND (reference sequence). Between the trimmed V and J ends, which lost 8 bases and 4 bases, there was a span of 15 bases. The PCR contained 60 Vbeta and 13 Jbeta primers. This table comes from immunoSEQ multiplex PCR, and its TCRdb copy is limited to in-frame clones, with some not included. The sample includes roughly 200,000 clones, around 74% of them seen just once. The chain joins TRBV19 to TRBJ1-6; D ambiguous. The sequencing sample was made of PBMCs. The origin of this receptor is a male donor in good health and CMV-seronegative. The CDR3 nucleotides are TGTGCCAGTCAGCGGGTCCCCATATATAATTCACCCCTCCACTTT. It codes for CASQRVPIYNSPLHF. The entire variable domain, with the rest obtained from reference TRBV19 and TRBJ1-6, is as follows: DGGITQSPKYLFRKEGQNVTLSCEQNLNHDAMYWYRQDPGQGLRLIYYSQIVNDFQKGDIAEGYSVSREKKESFPLTVTSAQKNPTAFYLCASQRVPIYNSPLHFGNGTRLTVT.